The 9 T cell receptor beta chains below were found in one sample sequenced in a study of cytomegalovirus exposure and HLA in healthy donors. PCR was performed using 60 Vbeta and 13 Jbeta primers. Method: immunoSEQ multiplex PCR; TCRdb's copy keeps in-frame clones and lacks some. Counted here are more than 50,000 clones, 70% occurring once; the ten biggest clones make up roughly 19%. Sequenced sample: PBMCs. The receptors derive from a woman in her sixties or seventies in good health and CMV-seropositive.

CDR3 in amino acids: CASSWTSGLDTQYF. Written as DNA, the CDR3 is TGTGCCAGTAGTTGGACTAGCGGGCTTGATACGCAGTATTTT. This chain connects TRBV19 to TRBJ2-3, with 11 bases lining up with TRBD2. The CDR3 length is 14 residues. The junction had 4 bases not matched to a gene; V was cut back by 5 bases and J by 6 bases. The germline V gene has CDR1 LNHDA and CDR2 SQIVND (reference sequence).

Points on this clone: This CDR3 is also generated by other DNA sequences in the sample. This chain connects TRBV5-1 to TRBJ2-1; weak D call: TRBD1 (6 bases). The CDR3 covers 15 residues. V lost 4 bases and J 0 bases, leaving 11 bases between the germline ends. Germline V gene lookup returns CDR1 SGHRS and CDR2 YFSETQ. The CDR3 DNA follows: TGCGCCAGCAGCCCCGGACAGACCTCCTACAATGAGCAGTTCTTC. It translates to CASSPGQTSYNEQFF.

The CDR3 protein is CASSAAGTAHGNTIYF. Here the CDR3 DNA reads TGTGCCAGCAGCGCAGCCGGGACAGCGCACGGAAACACCATATATTTT. The chain carries TRBV5-4 and TRBJ1-3, with 7 bases fitting TRBD1. The CDR3 sequence is 16 residues long. From germline, CDR1 is SGHNT and CDR2 YYREEE (reference sequence). V shed 4 bases and J 4 bases; nucleotides not matched to a gene: 11.

The rearrangement uses TRBV2 and TRBJ1-2; 10 positions match TRBD1. The CDR3 is 15 residues long. The junction had 8 bases not matched to a gene; V was cut back by 2 bases and J by 8 bases. Germline CDR1 reads SNHLY; CDR2 reads FYNNEI. CDR3 loop: CASSESGTGDRGYTF. The CDR3 DNA is TGTGCCAGCAGTGAATCCGGGACAGGGGACCGCGGCTACACCTTC.

The J gene is TRBJ1-2, the V gene TRBV5-4; 11 bases agree with TRBD1. The CDR3 contains 17 residues. CDR1 and CDR2 (germline): SGHNT, YYREEE (reference sequence). V lost 2 bases and J lost 4; bases outside the gene matches: 10. The CDR3 DNA is TGTGCCAGCAGCTTATACCGGGACAGGGGGAGAGGCTATGGCTACACCTTC. Translated, it gives CASSLYRDRGRGYGYTF.

This clone was seen a few times. The chain recombines TRBV29-1 with TRBJ2-5; D might be TRBD2 (7 bases). Looked up from germline, CDR1 is SQVTM and CDR2 is ANQGSEA. V was cut by 6 bases and J by 1 base, with 15 bases left in between. The length of the CDR3 is 14 residues. In nucleotides, the CDR3 is TGCAGCGTGGGGGGGGCAGGTATCCAAGAGACCCAGTACTTC. Amino acid sequence: CSVGGAGIQETQYF.

V gene TRBV11-3 combines with J gene TRBJ2-5, with 8 positions matching TRBD2. The CDR3 consists of 14 residues. Per the germline V gene, CDR1 is SGHNT and CDR2 is YENEEA. Germline trimming cut 5 bases from V and 5 bases from J; bases unmatched to any gene: 7. In DNA form, the CDR3 reads TGTGCCAGCAGCCCGGGCGGGGGGCCCGAGACCCAGTACTTC. Translating gives CASSPGGGPETQYF.

This clone has just a few counts. This sequence joins TRBV28 and TRBJ1-1; a possible D gene is TRBD1 (5 bases). The CDR3 spans 12 residues. CDR1 is MDHEN, CDR2 SYDVKM, per germline. V was cut by 5 bases and J by 7 bases, with 11 bases left in between. CDR3 amino acids: CASSPPDSEAFF. The CDR3 coding sequence is TGTGCCAGCAGTCCGCCAGACAGTGAAGCTTTCTTT.

The V gene is TRBV29-1, the J gene TRBJ1-5; tentatively, D is TRBD1 (6 bases). Per the germline V gene, CDR1 is SQVTM and CDR2 is ANQGSEA. The CDR3 covers 13 residues. The germline V and J ends were trimmed by 4 bases and 6 bases, with 13 bases remaining between them. CDR3 nucleotides: TGCAGCGTTGGGGACATTGGAGGTCAGCCCCAGCATTTT. Protein product: CSVGDIGGQPQHF.